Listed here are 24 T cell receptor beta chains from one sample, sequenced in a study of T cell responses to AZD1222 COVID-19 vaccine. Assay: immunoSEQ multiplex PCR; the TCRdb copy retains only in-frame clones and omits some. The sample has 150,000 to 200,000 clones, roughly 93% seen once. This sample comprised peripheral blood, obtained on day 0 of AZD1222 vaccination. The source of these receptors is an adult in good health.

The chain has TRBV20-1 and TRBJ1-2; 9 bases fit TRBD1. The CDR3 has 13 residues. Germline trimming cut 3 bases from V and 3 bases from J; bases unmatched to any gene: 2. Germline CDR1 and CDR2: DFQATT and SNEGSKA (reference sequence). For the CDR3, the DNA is TGCAGTGCTAGTCGGACAGGGGACTATGGCTACACCTTC. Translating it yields CSASRTGDYGYTF.

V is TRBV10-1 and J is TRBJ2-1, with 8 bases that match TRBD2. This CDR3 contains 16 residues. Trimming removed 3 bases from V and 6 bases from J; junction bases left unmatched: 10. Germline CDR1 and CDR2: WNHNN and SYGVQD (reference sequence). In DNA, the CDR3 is TGCGCCAGCAGTGATTCGATGGCGGGAGGTTTCAATGAGCAGTTCTTC. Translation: CASSDSMAGGFNEQFF.

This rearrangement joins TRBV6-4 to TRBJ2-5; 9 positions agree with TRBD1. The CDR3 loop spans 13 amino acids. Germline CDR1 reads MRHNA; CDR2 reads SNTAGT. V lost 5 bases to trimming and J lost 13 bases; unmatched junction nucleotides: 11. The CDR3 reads CASSFLGGQGRYF. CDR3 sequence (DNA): TGTGCCAGCAGTTTCTTAGGGGGACAGGGCCGGTACTTC.

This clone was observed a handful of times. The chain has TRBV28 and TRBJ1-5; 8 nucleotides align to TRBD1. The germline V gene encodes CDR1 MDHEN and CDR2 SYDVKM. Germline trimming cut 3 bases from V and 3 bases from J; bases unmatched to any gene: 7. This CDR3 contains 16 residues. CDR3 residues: CASSFLRDRPNQPQHF. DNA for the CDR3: TGTGCCAGCAGTTTTCTGAGGGACAGGCCCAATCAGCCCCAGCATTTT.

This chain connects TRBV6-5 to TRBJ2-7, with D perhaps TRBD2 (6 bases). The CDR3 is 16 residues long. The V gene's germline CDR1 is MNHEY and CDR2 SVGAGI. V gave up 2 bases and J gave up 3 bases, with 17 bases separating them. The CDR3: CASSYLGGWSSYEQYF. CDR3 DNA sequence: TGTGCCAGCAGTTACCTGGGAGGATGGTCGAGCTACGAGCAGTACTTC.

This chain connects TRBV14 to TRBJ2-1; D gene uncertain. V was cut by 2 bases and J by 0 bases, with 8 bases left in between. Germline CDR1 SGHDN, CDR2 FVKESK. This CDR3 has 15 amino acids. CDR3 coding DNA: TGTGCCAGCAGCCAATGGATGAGCTCCTACAATGAGCAGTTCTTC. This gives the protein CASSQWMSSYNEQFF.

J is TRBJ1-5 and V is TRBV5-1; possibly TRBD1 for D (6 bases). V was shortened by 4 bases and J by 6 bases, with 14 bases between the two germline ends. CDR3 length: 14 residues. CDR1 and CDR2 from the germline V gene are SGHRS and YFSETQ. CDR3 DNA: TGCGCCAGCAGCGCGGATCAGGGGTCTCAGCCCCAGCATTTT. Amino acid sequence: CASSADQGSQPQHF. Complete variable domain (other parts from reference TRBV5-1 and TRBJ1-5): KAGVTQTPRYLIKTRGQQVTLSCSPISGHRSVSWYQQTPGQGLQFLFEYFSETQRNKGNFPGRFSGRQFSNSRSEMNVSTLELGDSALYLCASSADQGSQPQHFGDGTRLSIL.

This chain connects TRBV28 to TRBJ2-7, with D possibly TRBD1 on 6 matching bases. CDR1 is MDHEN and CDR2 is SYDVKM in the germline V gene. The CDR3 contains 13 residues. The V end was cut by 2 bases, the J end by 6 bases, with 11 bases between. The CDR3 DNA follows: TGTGCCAGCAGTTTACATGGCAGGGGCGAGCAGTACTTC. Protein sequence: CASSLHGRGEQYF. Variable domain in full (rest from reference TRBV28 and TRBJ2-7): DVKVTQSSRYLVKRTGEKVFLECVQDMDHENMFWYRQDPGLGLRLIYFSYDVKMKEKGDIPEGYSVSREKKERFSLILESASTNQTSMYLCASSLHGRGEQYFGPGTRLTVT.

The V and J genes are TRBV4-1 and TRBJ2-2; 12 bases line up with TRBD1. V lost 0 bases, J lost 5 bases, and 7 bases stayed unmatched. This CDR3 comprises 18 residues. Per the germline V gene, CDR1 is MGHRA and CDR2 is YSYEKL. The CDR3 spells CASSQDRRDRGQTGELFF. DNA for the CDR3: TGCGCCAGCAGCCAAGATCGTCGGGACAGGGGGCAAACCGGGGAGCTGTTTTTT.

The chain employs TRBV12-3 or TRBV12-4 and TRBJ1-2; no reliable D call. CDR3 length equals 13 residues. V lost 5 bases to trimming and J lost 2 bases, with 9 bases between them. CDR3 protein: CASSAGWNYGYTF. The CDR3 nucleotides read TGTGCCAGCAGTGCCGGATGGAACTATGGCTACACCTTC.

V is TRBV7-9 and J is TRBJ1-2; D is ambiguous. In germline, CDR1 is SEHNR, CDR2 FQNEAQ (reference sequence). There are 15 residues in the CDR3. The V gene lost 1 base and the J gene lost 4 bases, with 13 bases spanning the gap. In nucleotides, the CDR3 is TGTGCCAGCAGCTTAGGGGCAGGCCAACTCTATGGCTACACCTTC. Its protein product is CASSLGAGQLYGYTF.

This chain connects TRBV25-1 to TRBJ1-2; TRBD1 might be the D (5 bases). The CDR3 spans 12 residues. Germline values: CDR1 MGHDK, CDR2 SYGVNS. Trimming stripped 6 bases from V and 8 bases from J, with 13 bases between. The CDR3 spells CASSLRDLGYTF. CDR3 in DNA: TGTGCCAGCAGCCTCCGGGACTTAGGCTACACCTTC.

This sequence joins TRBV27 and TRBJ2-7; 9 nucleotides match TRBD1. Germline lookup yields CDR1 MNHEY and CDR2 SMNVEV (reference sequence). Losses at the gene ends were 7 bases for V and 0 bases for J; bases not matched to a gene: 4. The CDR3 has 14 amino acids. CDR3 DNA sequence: TGTGCCAGCACACCGACAGGGGGCTCCTACGAGCAGTACTTC. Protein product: CASTPTGGSYEQYF.

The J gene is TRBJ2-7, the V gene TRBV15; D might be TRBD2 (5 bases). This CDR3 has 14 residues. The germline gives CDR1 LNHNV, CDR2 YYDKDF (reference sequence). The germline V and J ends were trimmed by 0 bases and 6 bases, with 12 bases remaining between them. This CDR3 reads CATSRDQAGSEQYF. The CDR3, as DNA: TGTGCCACCAGCAGAGATCAGGCGGGTAGCGAGCAGTACTTC. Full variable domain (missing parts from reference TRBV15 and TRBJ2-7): DAMVIQNPRYQVTQFGKPVTLSCSQTLNHNVMYWYQQKSSQAPKLLFHYYDKDFNNEADTPDNFQSRRPNTSFCFLDIRSPGLGDTAMYLCATSRDQAGSEQYFGPGTRLTVT.

This CDR3 reads CASSLDGMQGGDGYTF. The CDR3 DNA reads as TGTGCCAGCAGTTTGGATGGGATGCAGGGAGGAGATGGCTACACCTTC. The chain has TRBV27 and TRBJ1-2; the D gene is possibly TRBD1 (5 bases). CDR3 length: 16 amino acids. From germline, CDR1 is MNHEY and CDR2 SMNVEV (reference sequence). Trimming took off 3 bases at V and 6 bases at J, with 20 bases between the two ends.

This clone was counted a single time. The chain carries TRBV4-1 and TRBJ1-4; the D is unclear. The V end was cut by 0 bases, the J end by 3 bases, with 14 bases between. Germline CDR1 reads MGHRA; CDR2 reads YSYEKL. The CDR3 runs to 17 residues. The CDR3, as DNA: TGCGCCAGCAGCCAAGACCCAGACCGATCTGCTAATGAAAAACTGTTTTTT. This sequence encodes CASSQDPDRSANEKLFF.

This CDR3 reads CASSQDAGPSTEAFF. CDR3 bases: TGTGCCAGCAGCCAAGATGCGGGACCGAGCACTGAAGCTTTCTTT. The J gene is TRBJ1-1, the V gene TRBV4-2; tentatively, D is TRBD1 (5 bases). Germline V lookup: CDR1 LGHNA, CDR2 YNFKEQ. The CDR3 consists of 15 residues. Trimming shortened V by 0 bases and J by 4 bases, and 12 bases separated the two germline ends.

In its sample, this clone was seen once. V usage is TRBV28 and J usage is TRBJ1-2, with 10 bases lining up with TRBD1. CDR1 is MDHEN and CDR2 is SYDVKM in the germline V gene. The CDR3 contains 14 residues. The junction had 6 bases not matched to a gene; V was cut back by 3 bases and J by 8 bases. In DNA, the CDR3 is TGTGCCAGCAGTTTGGGACAGGGGCTAAGGGGCTACACCTTC. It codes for CASSLGQGLRGYTF.

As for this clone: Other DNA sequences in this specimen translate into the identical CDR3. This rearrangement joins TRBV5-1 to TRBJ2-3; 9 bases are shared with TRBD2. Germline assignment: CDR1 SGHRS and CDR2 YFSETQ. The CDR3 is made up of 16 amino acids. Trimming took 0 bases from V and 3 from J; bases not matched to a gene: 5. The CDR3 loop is CASSLGASGATDTQYF. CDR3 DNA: TGCGCCAGCAGCTTGGGGGCTAGCGGGGCTACAGATACGCAGTATTTT.

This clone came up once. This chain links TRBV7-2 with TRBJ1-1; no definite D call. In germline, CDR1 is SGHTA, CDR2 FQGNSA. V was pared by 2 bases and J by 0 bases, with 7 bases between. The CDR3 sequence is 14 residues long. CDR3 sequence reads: CASSLRVVNTEAFF. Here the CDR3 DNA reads TGTGCCAGCAGCTTAAGGGTTGTGAACACTGAAGCTTTCTTT.

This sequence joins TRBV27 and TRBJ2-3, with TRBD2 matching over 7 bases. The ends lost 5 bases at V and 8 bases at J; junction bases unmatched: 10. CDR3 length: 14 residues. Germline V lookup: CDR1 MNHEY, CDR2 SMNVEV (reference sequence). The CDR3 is CASSPTGTTGTQYF. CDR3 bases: TGTGCCAGCAGTCCGACCGGGACTACGGGTACGCAGTATTTT.

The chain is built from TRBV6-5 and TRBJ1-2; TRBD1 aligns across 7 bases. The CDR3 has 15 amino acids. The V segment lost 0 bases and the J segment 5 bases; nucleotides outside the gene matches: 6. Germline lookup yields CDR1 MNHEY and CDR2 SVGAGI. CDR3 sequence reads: CASSYSRGQKYGYTF. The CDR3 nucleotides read TGTGCCAGCAGTTACTCGAGGGGACAGAAATATGGCTACACCTTC.

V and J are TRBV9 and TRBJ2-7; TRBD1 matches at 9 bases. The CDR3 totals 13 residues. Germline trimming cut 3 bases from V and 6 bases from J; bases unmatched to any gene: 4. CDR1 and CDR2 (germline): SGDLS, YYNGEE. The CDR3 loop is CASSEGQGREQYF. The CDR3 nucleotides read TGTGCCAGCAGCGAGGGACAGGGCCGCGAGCAGTACTTC.

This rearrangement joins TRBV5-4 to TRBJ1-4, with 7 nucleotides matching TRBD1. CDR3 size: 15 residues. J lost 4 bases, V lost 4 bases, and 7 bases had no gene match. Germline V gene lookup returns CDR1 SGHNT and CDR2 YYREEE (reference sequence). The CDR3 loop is CASSRGQDYNEKLFF. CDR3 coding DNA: TGTGCCAGCAGCCGCGGACAGGATTATAATGAAAAACTGTTTTTT.